The sequence of this TCR beta chain was determined in a study of technical replicates of blood from several donors. This clone was seen once. CDR1 MGHDK and CDR2 SYGVNS come from the germline V gene. The V end was cut by 5 bases, the J end by 10 bases, with 21 bases between. This CDR3 region has 15 residues. The repertoire was sequenced with immunoSEQ multiplex PCR; TCRdb's copy has only in-frame clones and lacks some. The sample has 15,000 to 20,000 clones; around 86% are singletons. This receptor was identified in a human donor in good health. The sample consisted of PBMCs. The rearrangement uses TRBV25-1 and TRBJ2-1, with D possibly matching TRBD1 (6 bases). The CDR3 region is CASSIRTVSGVEQFF. The CDR3 region has the DNA TGTGCCAGCAGTATCCGGACAGTTTCTGGCGTCGAGCAGTTCTTC.